This TCR beta chain was recorded in a study of CD8 T cells in ankylosing spondylitis. Study outcomes and limitations: As reported, disease-linked clones showed significant enrichment in matched ankylosing spondylitis synovial fluid. Some of the motif variants had earlier been found in reactive arthritis patients' fluid and blood. In peripheral blood, disease-linked CD8+ clones occurred at relatively low frequencies.

A remark on this clonotype: The antigen remains undetermined.

Library preparation for TCR beta used quantitative 5'-RACE with molecular barcodes. TCRdb passed the 5' RACE reads through MiXCR, listing each CDR3 protein once. The sample gives some 200,000 distinct CDR3 sequences, roughly 13% of which show up once; 16% is in the top ten. Sequenced material: blood, either unsorted or a sorted T cell fraction (not recorded which). The sequence was obtained from a male donor with ankylosing spondylitis or in good health (not recorded which).

DNA of the CDR3: TGTGCCAGCTCACCACCTAGCGGGAGGCCCTCGGGGATTAGCACAGATACGCAGTATTTT. It specifies CASSPPSGRPSGISTDTQYF. This chain joins TRBV18 and TRBJ2-3; 10 nucleotides line up with TRBD2. Germline CDR1 and CDR2: KGHSH and LQKENI. V lost 0 bases and J lost 0; bases outside the gene matches: 12. This CDR3 contains 20 residues.